The 6 T cell receptor beta chains below were found in one sample sequenced in a study of cytomegalovirus exposure and HLA in healthy donors. In the PCR, 60 Vbeta and 13 Jbeta primers were used. Sequenced by immunoSEQ multiplex PCR; TCRdb stores in-frame clones only, minus some. The sample has about 89,000 clones, approximately 76% seen once. The source material was PBMCs. These receptors were obtained from a male donor in good health and CMV-seronegative.

V is TRBV10-1 and J is TRBJ2-5; D gene uncertain. V dropped 6 bases and J dropped 5 bases, with 13 bases sitting between them. CDR1 and CDR2 from the germline V gene are WNHNN and SYGVQD (reference sequence). This CDR3 has 13 residues. This CDR3 reads CASSADRRETQYF. CDR3 nucleotide sequence: TGCGCCAGCAGCGCCGACCGGCGGGAGACCCAGTACTTC.

V is TRBV19 and J is TRBJ1-2, with D perhaps matching TRBD1 (5 bases). With 8 bases removed from V and 8 bases from J, the gap between germline ends came to 12 bases. CDR3 length: 11 residues. In germline, CDR1 is LNHDA, CDR2 SQIVND (reference sequence). The CDR3 DNA follows: TGTGCCAGTGACCAGGGCTTCGGCTACACCTTC. Amino acid sequence: CASDQGFGYTF.

About this clone itself: One junction end disagrees with the germline gene, perhaps due to a read error. The chain couples TRBV7-9 to TRBJ1-3, with 10 bases that match TRBD1. Germline assignment: CDR1 SEHNR and CDR2 FQNEAQ (reference sequence). The CDR3 consists of 17 residues. The CDR3 here is CSSSPGQGLSYGNTIYF. CDR3 DNA sequence: TGTTCCAGCAGCCCGGGACAGGGGCTTTCGTATGGAAACACCATATATTTT.

The chain carries TRBV6-4 and TRBJ2-2; the match to TRBD1 covers 8 bases. This CDR3 is built from 13 residues. With 8 bases clipped from V and 5 bases from J, the junction kept 4 bases outside the gene matches. The germline V gene has CDR1 MRHNA and CDR2 SNTAGT. CDR3 residues: CASGGQGTGELFF. As DNA, the CDR3 is TGTGCCAGCGGAGGACAGGGAACCGGGGAGCTGTTTTTT.

This clone occurred once. This chain uses TRBV5-1 with TRBJ1-1; 8 bases agree with TRBD1. The trim removed 4 bases at V and 1 base at J, leaving 6 bases unmatched. Germline loops: CDR1 SGHRS, CDR2 YFSETQ. The CDR3 extends over 15 amino acids. The CDR3 region is CASSPTTGANTEAFF. As DNA, the CDR3 is TGCGCCAGCAGCCCGACGACAGGGGCGAACACTGAAGCTTTCTTT.

The chain recombines TRBV4-1 with TRBJ1-4, with a tentative D call TRBD1 (5 bases). The CDR3 spans 13 residues. The germline V and J ends were trimmed by 4 bases and 8 bases, with 11 bases remaining between them. Germline lookup yields CDR1 MGHRA and CDR2 YSYEKL. This CDR3 reads CASSPGGVEKLFF. CDR3 DNA sequence: TGCGCCAGCAGCCCCGGGGGGGTAGAAAAACTGTTTTTT.